The TCR beta chain described here comes from a study of cytomegalovirus exposure and HLA in healthy donors (dated by TCRdb to about 2017). Study-level background: In an earlier analysis of 450 to 750 of the donors, less than 350 Gb of sequence data and 120 million or so unique TCR beta sequences from 180 million or so T cells were reported. Donor age, sex, ethnicity and CMV serostatus were collected together with the repertoire data. On average, around 200,000 unique TCR beta nucleotide sequences were sequenced per donor among fewer than 500 genotyped donors of the cohort, with roughly 18% of those sequences being non-productive. The T cell repertoires of some 670 subjects were profiled by immunosequencing and related to cytomegalovirus serostatus. Among the roughly 400 genotyped donors, more than 70% belonged to the genetic ancestry cluster associated with self-reported Caucasian donors. The study was designed to test whether signatures of past pathogen exposure could be identified by cataloging public T cell receptors. Along with the approximately 650-subject first cohort, a separate validation cohort of about 110 different subjects was used. About 300 gigabases of sequencing data and approximately 91 million unique TCR sequences made up an early release that covered 500 to 650 HLA-typed donors. Rather than using new phenotypic data, the later analysis identified candidate immune exposures from TCR beta sequences and from how often those sequences occurred across donors. An earlier analysis of approximately 630 of the donors applied high-throughput TCR beta sequencing to assess whether each TCR beta V gene segment acted as functional or pseudogenic. A later analysis re-examined previously published TCR beta repertoires from more than 550 donors and added high-resolution HLA genotyping to investigate patterns of TCR occurrence. The number of donors typed differed by locus, with 629-630 for A, B, C, DRB1 and DQB1, more than 500 for DQA1, 600 to 610 for DPA1, and about 450 for DPB1. Class I and class II HLA loci were covered by the typing at four-digit resolution. Because of strong linkage in the cohort, roughly five DR-DQ haplotypes were treated as single units for association and clustering. To predict cytomegalovirus infection status, the study brought together high-throughput TCR immunosequencing, statistical association of individual TCRs with disease status, and machine learning. Genome-wide SNP genotypes for about 55% of the 666 donors were used in a later genetic analysis, which treated that subset as a discovery cohort. All discovery cohort repertoires had been generated using a single sequencing platform. Study-wide conclusions, independent of this receptor: A later analysis associated 15,000 or so TCR beta sequences with specific HLA alleles at a false discovery rate of 0.05. A later analysis reported that several top co-occurrence clusters appeared linked to parvovirus B19, influenza, CMV and Epstein-Barr virus. A cluster of highly shared sequence variants was judged likely to be a technical artifact of the sequencing pipeline. The study gave a list of more than 150 TCR beta chains associated with cytomegalovirus. Broadly in line with IMGT annotations, most TCR beta V segments showed up in productive rearrangements about 87% or about 30% of the time in an earlier analysis of around 550 of the donors. In a later analysis, TCR association rates were found to vary across HLA loci, with the most associated TCRs seen for DRB1 alleles and the fewest for HLA-C alleles. Because HLA typing was unavailable for some donors at each locus, only the typed subset was used in association tests. In both the original and validation cohorts, the classifier was reported to diagnose cytomegalovirus status with high specificity and sensitivity. Correlated functional status among segregating V segments might reflect linkage disequilibrium, but an unknown experimental factor could not be ruled out. It was suggested by the authors that the approach could potentially be generalized to other disease states and immunological phenotypes. Most CMV-associated TCR beta chains appeared to be HLA-restricted in a later analysis, and the HLA associations seemed to be driven largely by CMV exposure. V-gene and J-gene trimming of TCR beta chains was associated with a missense DCLRE1C variant in a later genetic analysis, and the association was replicated in an independent cohort. In a later genetic analysis, fewer N-insertions in productive TCRs were reported among donors in an Asian-associated ancestry cluster than the roughly 640-donor mean. Immune exposure information for the cohort was limited to CMV serostatus. Because the 87-base-pair reads could not distinguish some IMGT-functional V segments, including TRBV6-2 and TRBV6-3, those segments were excluded. A further reported finding was that TCR beta sequences accurately predicted the HLA-A and HLA-B alleles for most subjects in the first cohort. Only TCR beta chains were sequenced in this cohort, and the absence of alpha or paired-chain data limited detectable features. In vitro tests confirmed that a few of the cytomegalovirus-associated TCR beta chains recognize cytomegalovirus antigens. The earlier analysis of around 600 of the donors excluded seventeen rarely observed V segments, including chromosome 9 orphons, because counts were too low. Most TCR sequences were seen in very few donors, while some public TCRs were found in many individuals. Presence/absence analyses assumed roughly uniform sequencing depth across donors, an assumption that may not hold. Compared with equally common non-associated chains, HLA-associated TCR beta chains in a later analysis were more clonally expanded and had lower generation probabilities. When HLA alleles, especially DR and DQ, strongly co-occurred, attributing TCR associations to individual alleles was difficult.

Receptors were amplified or captured by the immunoSEQ multiplex PCR assay. For the multiplex PCR, a mixture combining 60 forward primers for TCR Vbeta segments and 13 reverse primers for TCR Jbeta segments was used. The CDR3 region of rearranged TCR beta genes was amplified from genomic DNA by a multiplex PCR assay. The Illumina HiSeq System was used to sequence the amplified TCR beta libraries as 87-base-pair reads. The authors processed their data as follows. Across the 670 or so repertoires, a later analysis counted roughly 77 million unique TCR beta chains, roughly 11 million of which were shared by at least two donors. Raw reads were error-corrected and collapsed into unique sequences by a nearest-neighbor algorithm in which closely related sequences were merged to remove PCR and sequencing errors. To assign V, D and J gene segments, CDR3 sequences were aligned to IMGT reference sequences. Each retained sequence needed at least a six-nucleotide match to both a V gene segment and a J gene segment. Rearrangements were classified as productive when the CDR3 lacked stop codons and remained in frame with V and J, and all other rearrangements were classified as non-productive. Following IMGT convention, CDR3 was defined as the stretch from the second conserved V-encoded cysteine to the conserved J-encoded phenylalanine. Sequences without an unambiguous match to a single V gene segment were excluded from the earlier analysis of about 640 of the donors. In an earlier analysis of around 600 of the donors, V segments were called functional above 56.7% productive rearrangements and were called segregating when the between-donor standard deviation exceeded 5%. A statistical classification framework was built for diagnosing cytomegalovirus status from the catalog of TCR beta chain sequences. V and J gene assignment, in a later analysis, came from comparing TCR nucleotide sequences with IMGT/GENE-DB human TR gene sequences. Using the TCRdist pipeline, a later analysis assigned CDR3 sequences along with most-parsimonious VDJ recombination scenarios. A later analysis defined each TCR beta chain by its CDR3 amino acid sequence plus V-gene family, and excluded reads lacking a unique V-gene family. As a way to deal with suspected cross-contamination and a sequencing artifact, a later analysis dropped 450 to 600 nucleotide sequences that were highly shared and had low generation probability. In a later analysis, a clonal expansion index was calculated for each public chain from normalized within-repertoire ranks of inferred template counts. Generation probabilities in a later analysis came from a VDJ recombination model fitted to out-of-frame rearrangements, and those results were checked against IGoR. In a later analysis, hypergeometric tests were used to score TCR-TCR, TCR-HLA and TCR-CMV co-occurrence, with a repertoire-size bias correction applied to TCR pairs. To estimate false discovery rates, a later analysis permuted the HLA or CMV assignments 20 times. In a later analysis, co-occurring TCRs were grouped using DBSCAN, with TCRdist sequence similarity added in when clustering inside HLA-allele-positive subsets. Co-occurrence clustering excluded repertoires with fewer than 30,000 or more than 120,000 public chains, plus five with anomalous nucleotide sharing. TCRdb holds this immuneACCESS table with in-frame rearrangements only. Some clones are missing; in checked studies, unresolved V genes explain under half, and the rest has no known cause. From that table come the V and J calls and clone size; the DNA was used to work out D and trimming. The sample table lists around 60,000 clones, about 72% of them with a count of one. The top ten constitute 25% of the sample.

The cohort consisted of some 730 healthy bone marrow donors. All cohort members were sampled while nominally healthy, although unrecorded immune exposures were likely present. The donor was CMV seropositive and was included in the group of 250 to 350 seropositive cohort members. Every donor gave a peripheral blood sample, and the peripheral blood mononuclear cells from that sample were used for TCR beta sequencing. The Qiagen DNeasy Blood Extraction Kit was used to extract genomic DNA from the blood cell samples. To note about this clone: It has no known antigen specificity. Base-call qualities are not available, and no considerably larger clone is one nucleotide away.

The germline V gene provides CDR1 LGHNT and CDR2 FRNRAP. The CDR3 has 13 amino acids, counting the end cysteine and phenylalanine. Only the CDR3 DNA stays, 39 bases, in frame from base 1. V sheds 9 bases and J sheds 2 bases, leaving 11 bases between their ends. Sequenced sample: PBMCs. The sequence came from a man aged 45-65 years in good health and CMV-seropositive. Rearrangement joined TRBV12-5 to TRBJ1-5, with TRBD1 perhaps the D gene, on 5 matching bases. CDR3 loop: CASRGEGNQPQHF. The nucleotide sequence is given as TGTGCTAGCCGGGGGGAGGGCAATCAGCCCCAGCATTTT.